The 6 T cell receptor beta chains listed next were all sequenced from one sample in a study of T cell responses to AZD1222 COVID-19 vaccine. Data came from immunoSEQ multiplex PCR; TCRdb stores just in-frame clones and leaves some out. The sample shows about 140,000 clones, 90% to 95% of them seen only once. The material was peripheral blood, obtained 28 days after the second AZD1222 dose. These receptors all come from an adult who received the AZD1222 COVID-19 vaccine.

The chain employs TRBV15 and TRBJ1-6; the D gene is possibly TRBD1 (5 bases). The germline V gene encodes CDR1 LNHNV and CDR2 YYDKDF (reference sequence). The CDR3 covers 13 residues. Deletions cut 3 bases from V and 11 bases from J, with 11 bases between. DNA of the CDR3: TGTGCCACCAGCAGCCCGGACATTCCACCCCTCCACTTT. Amino acid sequence: CATSSPDIPPLHF. The full variable domain, completed using reference TRBV15 and TRBJ1-6, is DAMVIQNPRYQVTQFGKPVTLSCSQTLNHNVMYWYQQKSSQAPKLLFHYYDKDFNNEADTPDNFQSRRPNTSFCFLDIRSPGLGDTAMYLCATSSPDIPPLHFGNGTRLTVT.

V and J are TRBV15 and TRBJ2-2; maybe TRBD2 (6 bases). Germline-derived CDR1 and CDR2 are LNHNV and YYDKDF (reference sequence). V shed 0 bases and J shed 2 bases, with 10 bases lying between them. The CDR3 sequence is 16 residues long. The CDR3 region has the DNA TGTGCCACCAGCAGAGATGGGGGACTTAACACCGGGGAGCTGTTTTTT. It encodes CATSRDGGLNTGELFF.

The sample holds a few counts of this clone. This CDR3 is also generated by other DNA sequences in the sample. The chain uses TRBV9 and TRBJ2-7; 11 positions match TRBD2. Germline CDR1 reads SGDLS; CDR2 reads YYNGEE. This CDR3 contains 15 residues. J was trimmed by 3 bases and V by 0 bases; bases with no gene match: 2. In nucleotides, the CDR3 is TGTGCCAGCAGCGTAGAGGGGACTAGCGGCTACGAGCAGTACTTC. It translates to CASSVEGTSGYEQYF.

V is TRBV27 and J is TRBJ2-7; 9 nucleotides agree with TRBD1. V gave up 6 bases and J gave up 2 bases; unmatched junction bases: 8. The CDR3 loop spans 15 amino acids. Looked up from germline, CDR1 is MNHEY and CDR2 is SMNVEV (reference sequence). For the CDR3, the DNA is TGTGCCAGCAGATCTACCGGGACAGGGACCTACGAGCAGTACTTC. Translation: CASRSTGTGTYEQYF.

V gene TRBV4-1 combines with J gene TRBJ1-4, with no clear D. CDR1 and CDR2 (germline): MGHRA, YSYEKL. The CDR3 contains 15 residues. The V gene lost 5 bases and the J gene lost 5 bases, with 15 bases spanning the gap. CDR3 region: CASSERAGVNEKLFF. The CDR3 DNA follows: TGCGCCAGCAGCGAAAGGGCGGGTGTGAATGAAAAACTGTTTTTT.

The chain couples TRBV4-3 to TRBJ1-3; D uncertain. Germline values: CDR1 LGHNA, CDR2 YSLEER. CDR3 length: 16 residues. Deletions cut 3 bases from V and 2 bases from J, with 14 bases between. The CDR3 DNA follows: TGCGCCAGCAGCCAGGAATCGGGTCGAGCTGGAAACACCATATATTTT. Protein product: CASSQESGRAGNTIYF.